A single T cell receptor (beta chain) is shown here with its context. Antigen unknown. Focal radiation plus CTLA-4 blockade with ipilimumab was administered to patients who had chemo-refractory metastatic non-small-cell lung cancer. These data come from a study of radiotherapy plus CTLA-4 blockade in lung cancer. Overall study context: Disease control reached over 30%, with objective responses in 15% to 20%.

Sequencing used immunoSEQ multiplex PCR; TCRdb keeps in-frame clones, though not all of them. The table records over 80,000 clones, roughly 80% of them present only once. The germline CDR1 and CDR2 sequences are SGHRS and YFSETQ. Trimming pared 0 bases from V and 8 bases from J, leaving 11 bases between. This CDR3 is built from 13 residues. Study observations and caveats: Reportedly, early blood T cell clone dynamics best predicted response, with interferon-beta. Tumor-derived TCR clones expanded in blood after radiotherapy plus ipilimumab.

The material sequenced was peripheral blood, taken from a patient treated with radiotherapy plus ipilimumab. The chain employs TRBV5-1 and TRBJ1-2; D uncertain. This clonotype was obtained from a human donor with non-small cell lung cancer who had stable disease on radiotherapy plus ipilimumab. The CDR3 loop is CASSLDVVGGYTF. The DNA of the CDR3 is TGCGCCAGCAGCTTGGATGTCGTAGGCGGCTACACCTTC. The whole variable domain, filled in from reference TRBV5-1 and TRBJ1-2, reads KAGVTQTPRYLIKTRGQQVTLSCSPISGHRSVSWYQQTPGQGLQFLFEYFSETQRNKGNFPGRFSGRQFSNSRSEMNVSTLELGDSALYLCASSLDVVGGYTFGSGTRLTVV.